The T cell receptor (beta chain) under discussion was sequenced for a study of shared clonotypes between healthy human individuals. Study-wide results and caveats: Non-shared clonotypes showed lower generation probabilities than clonotypes common to all four donors. Depth was large, yet rarefaction showed that sorted-subset sequencing was incomplete.

This clone was recorded once. Its antigen is currently unknown. Some clones are missing from TCRdb's copy, which holds only in-frame ones; the method was immunoSEQ multiplex PCR. The sample yields roughly 2.6 million clones, just over 90% seen once. V shed 7 bases, J shed 4 bases, and the junction held 7 bases outside the gene matches. The length of the CDR3 is 14 residues. Germline V lookup: CDR1 SEHNR, CDR2 FQNEAQ (reference sequence). This receptor was taken from a man between 18 and 29 years old in good health. The rearrangement joins TRBV7-9 to TRBJ2-3; 8 bases line up with TRBD2. The material sequenced was naive CD4+ T cells sorted from blood. Subset in this sample: CD45RA+ positively selected. This chain's CDR3 is CASTQREPADTQYF. The CDR3 DNA reads TGTGCCAGCACCCAGCGGGAGCCGGCAGATACGCAGTATTTT.